This T cell receptor (beta chain) was identified in a study of T cells in Graves' hyperthyroidism and ophthalmopathy. Findings and caveats of the study: Most thyroid-expanded clonotypes above 0.001 were also found in blood. Stable hyperthyroidism was separated from ophthalmopathy by a model based on 13 V-J features.

This clonotype has just a few counts. Its antigen is unidentified. Authors of the study amplified TCR beta CDR3 regions from RNA transcripts. Researchers ran a first-round RT-PCR on the TCR CDR3 using the HTBI primer set. TCRdb recomputed calls from the multiplex PCR reads with MiXCR, one row per CDR3 protein. The sample contains 500,000 to 650,000 distinct CDR3 sequences, about 20% of which appear only once. Ophthalmopathy patients had moderate-to-severe active disease, CAS ≥3, NOSPECS ≥4, and disease duration under 3 months. CDR3 length: 12 amino acids. Trimming stripped 3 bases from V and 4 bases from J, with 7 bases between. Germline V CDR1 and CDR2: SQVTM, ANQGSEA.

The specimen was blood. The clonotype comes from a man aged 35 to 55 with Graves' ophthalmopathy. This chain connects TRBV29-1 to TRBJ2-1; D gene unclear. The CDR3 protein is CSVDFSYNEQFF. In DNA, the CDR3 is TGCAGCGTTGACTTCTCGTACAATGAGCAGTTCTTC.